These 30 T cell receptor beta chains came from one sample sequenced in a study of T cells in Graves' hyperthyroidism and ophthalmopathy. RNA transcripts gave rise to amplified TCR beta CDR3 regions. HTBI primers drove first-round RT-PCR of the TCR CDR3. TCRdb recomputed calls from the multiplex PCR reads with MiXCR, one row per CDR3 protein. The sample holds approximately 640,000 distinct CDR3 sequences, just under 45% seen once. The specimen sequenced was peripheral blood or thyroid tissue (not recorded which). The receptors here all came from an adult man with Graves' disease, either hyperthyroidism or ophthalmopathy (not recorded which).

V and J are TRBV7-9 and TRBJ1-2; no definite D call. Germline V gene lookup returns CDR1 SEHNR and CDR2 FQNEAQ (reference sequence). This CDR3 has 15 amino acids. V shed 5 bases and J shed 4 bases, with 17 bases lying between them. The DNA for the CDR3 is TGTGCCAGCAGCAATCCCCGGAGCCCCGTCTATGGCTACACCTTC. This encodes CASSNPRSPVYGYTF.

CDR3 loop: CASSFGTGPRYGYTF. Written as DNA, the CDR3 is TGTGCCAGCAGCTTCGGGACAGGGCCGCGCTATGGCTACACCTTC. This chain connects TRBV7-3 to TRBJ1-2; 9 bases agree with TRBD1. This CDR3 has 15 amino acids. V gave up 3 bases and J gave up 4 bases; unmatched junction bases: 6. Germline V gene data show CDR1 as SGHTA and CDR2 as FQGTGA.

Ten or more counts support this clonotype. The chain carries TRBV7-9 and TRBJ1-2; 9 bases agree with TRBD1. Germline CDR1 and CDR2: SEHNR and FQNEAQ (reference sequence). The V segment lost 3 bases and the J segment 4 bases; nucleotides outside the gene matches: 3. The CDR3 loop spans 14 amino acids. The CDR3: CASSLGQGTYGYTF. CDR3 bases: TGTGCCAGCAGCTTGGGACAGGGTACCTATGGCTACACCTTC.

V usage is TRBV5-1 and J usage is TRBJ1-1; D may be TRBD1 (6 bases). Trimming left V 0 bases short and J 5 bases short, with 14 bases between. This CDR3 comprises 15 residues. The germline V gene has CDR1 SGHRS and CDR2 YFSETQ. The CDR3 DNA follows: TGCGCCAGCAGCTTGGAAGGGGGGCTGAGTACTGAAGCTTTCTTT. Amino acid sequence: CASSLEGGLSTEAFF. Variable domain in full (rest from reference TRBV5-1 and TRBJ1-1): KAGVTQTPRYLIKTRGQQVTLSCSPISGHRSVSWYQQTPGQGLQFLFEYFSETQRNKGNFPGRFSGRQFSNSRSEMNVSTLELGDSALYLCASSLEGGLSTEAFFGQGTRLTVV.

As concerns this clonotype: A read error may produce the germline difference seen at one junction end. The V and J genes are TRBV10-3 and TRBJ1-6; TRBD1 is a possible D gene (6 bases). The germline V gene encodes CDR1 ENHRY and CDR2 SYGVKD. The CDR3 loop spans 14 amino acids. CDR3 DNA sequence: TGTGCCAGCAGTGATGGGACATGGGGTTCACCCCTCCACTTT. Amino acid sequence: CASSDGTWGSPLHF.

The chain uses TRBV7-8 and TRBJ1-3, with D possibly being TRBD1 (5 bases). CDR1 is SGHVS and CDR2 is FQNEAQ in the germline V gene. CDR3 size: 14 residues. The V end was cut by 4 bases, the J end by 4 bases, with 11 bases between. CDR3 bases: TGTGCCAGCAGCTGGGGGGTATTGGGAAACACCATATATTTT. It translates to CASSWGVLGNTIYF.

The chain carries TRBV5-1 and TRBJ1-2, with D tentatively TRBD1 (5 bases). The CDR3 is 12 amino acids. Germline assignment: CDR1 SGHRS and CDR2 YFSETQ. Trimming removed 2 bases at V and 8 bases at J, with 10 bases between. The chain's CDR3 is CASSLWGQGYTF. CDR3 in DNA: TGCGCCAGCAGCTTATGGGGCCAAGGCTACACCTTC.

Here the CDR3 reads CASSYSLVRDREYEQYF. The CDR3 bases are TGTGCCAGCAGTTACTCTCTCGTTCGGGACAGGGAATACGAGCAGTACTTC. V gene TRBV7-2 combines with J gene TRBJ2-7; 9 bases are a match to TRBD1. V lost 6 bases, J lost 4 bases, and 16 bases stayed unmatched. Germline-derived CDR1 and CDR2 are SGHTA and FQGNSA. The CDR3 extends over 17 amino acids.

On this clonotype: This may arise from a read error, as a much more abundant clone is one base away. CDR3 sequence reads: CASSFVGSRNTIYF. CDR3 DNA sequence: TGTGCCAGCAGCTTTGTGGGCTCTAGAAACACCATATATTTT. The genes are TRBV14 and TRBJ1-3; D is ambiguous. The CDR3 has 14 amino acids. Per the germline V gene, CDR1 is SGHDN and CDR2 is FVKESK.

This clonotype came up many times. The J gene is TRBJ2-7, the V gene TRBV2; maybe TRBD1 (5 bases). This CDR3 comprises 13 residues. V was pared by 6 bases and J by 2 bases, with 11 bases between. Germline lookup yields CDR1 SNHLY and CDR2 FYNNEI. Here the CDR3 DNA reads TGTGCCAGCAGCGGAGACAGCCCCTACGAGCAGTACTTC. This gives the protein CASSGDSPYEQYF.

This chain links TRBV7-2 with TRBJ2-5, with 7 nucleotides matching TRBD2. V trimming: 5 bases; J trimming: 6 bases; junction bases outside the gene matches: 6. This CDR3 spans 13 amino acids. CDR1 is SGHTA and CDR2 is FQGNSA in the germline V gene. CDR3 amino acids: CASSPGLEQTQYF. Written as DNA, the CDR3 is TGTGCCAGCAGCCCCGGACTAGAGCAGACCCAGTACTTC.

A few counts support this clonotype. This chain links TRBV6-1 with TRBJ2-7, with 9 bases lining up with TRBD1. This CDR3 is built from 16 residues. The germline gives CDR1 MNHNS, CDR2 SASEGT. V gave up 0 bases and J gave up 3 bases; unmatched junction bases: 6. The CDR3 region is CASSEAQRTGVYEQYF. The CDR3, as DNA: TGTGCCAGCAGTGAAGCTCAACGGACAGGGGTCTACGAGCAGTACTTC.

V usage is TRBV12-3 or TRBV12-4 and J usage is TRBJ1-1; tentatively, D is TRBD1 (6 bases). V was trimmed by 5 bases and J by 7 bases, leaving 11 bases between them. The CDR3 loop spans 12 amino acids. CDR3 residues: CASSPQGFEAFF. CDR3 sequence (DNA): TGTGCCAGCAGTCCCCAGGGGTTTGAAGCTTTCTTT.

The rearrangement uses TRBV6-5 and TRBJ1-2; no definite D call. The ends were cut back, 4 bases at V and 4 bases at J, with 10 bases in the middle. Germline CDR1 and CDR2: MNHEY and SVGAGI. This CDR3 has 13 residues. As DNA, the CDR3 is TGTGCCAGCAGTTTAGATGCGAGCTATGGCTACACCTTC. Its translation is CASSLDASYGYTF.

Concerning this clonotype itself: At one end the junction does not follow the germline gene, possibly because of a read error. CDR3 bases: TGCGCCAGCAGCTTGTCCTTCTCCTCTAATTCACCCCTCCACTTT. It is translated as CASSLSFSSNSPLHF. The gene calls are TRBV5-1 and TRBJ1-6; no definite D call. The CDR3 contains 15 residues. Germline assignment: CDR1 SGHRS and CDR2 YFSETQ. The whole variable domain, remainder taken from reference TRBV5-1 and TRBJ1-6, is KAGVTQTPRYLIKTRGQQVTLSCSPISGHRSVSWYQQTPGQGLQFLFEYFSETQRNKGNFPGRFSGRQFSNSRSEMNVSTLELGDSALYLCASSLSFSSNSPLHFGNGTRLTVT.

The rearrangement uses TRBV12-3 or TRBV12-4 and TRBJ2-7; D might be TRBD1 (6 bases). The CDR3 extends over 12 amino acids. V was pared by 6 bases and J by 5 bases, with 11 bases between. This CDR3 is CASSRDIDEQYF. The CDR3 DNA reads TGTGCCAGCAGCCGGGACATCGACGAGCAGTACTTC.

About this clonotype itself: A much larger clone differs from this one at a single base, so this may be a read error. CDR3 sequence reads: CAGSVGGSMQETQYF. The CDR3 DNA follows: TGTGCCGGCAGCGTAGGGGGATCGATGCAAGAGACCCAGTACTTC. The rearrangement uses TRBV9 and TRBJ2-5; D is possibly TRBD1 (6 bases). CDR3 length: 15 residues. The germline V gene encodes CDR1 SGDLS and CDR2 YYNGEE.

On this clonotype itself: A much larger clone sits a single nucleotide away, making a read error possible. The rearrangement joins TRBV7-2 to TRBJ1-5; D may be TRBD1 (5 bases). V was cut by 2 bases and J by 9 bases, with 11 bases left in between. The CDR3 is made up of 13 amino acids. In germline, CDR1 is SGHTA, CDR2 FQGNSA. The CDR3 here is CASSLSRDRPQHF. In DNA form, the CDR3 reads TGTGCCAGCAGCTTATCCAGGGATCGGCCCCAGCATTTT.

Remarks on this clonotype: One end of the junction varies from germline; a read error may be responsible. The V and J genes are TRBV6-1 and TRBJ1-1, with D possibly matching TRBD1 (5 bases). Germline V gene data show CDR1 as MNHNS and CDR2 as SASEGT. CDR3 size: 13 residues. CDR3 DNA: TGTGCCGGCAGTGAGGCCAGGGCGGCTGGCGCTTTCTTT. The encoded protein is CAGSEARAAGAFF.

This clonotype has only a few counts. The V call is TRBV7-9, the J call TRBJ1-2, with 7 bases lining up with TRBD1. V gave up 3 bases and J gave up 8 bases; unmatched junction bases: 15. CDR3 length equals 16 residues. Germline CDR1 SEHNR, CDR2 FQNEAQ (reference sequence). The CDR3: CASSLRLAKGAEGYTF. CDR3 sequence (DNA): TGTGCCAGCAGCTTGCGGTTGGCCAAGGGGGCGGAAGGCTACACCTTC.

This clonotype was seen more than once but under ten times. This rearrangement joins TRBV7-2 to TRBJ1-6; D possibly corresponds to TRBD1 (5 bases). From germline, CDR1 is SGHTA and CDR2 FQGNSA. The CDR3 extends over 16 amino acids. V shed 6 bases and J shed 3 bases, with 15 bases lying between them. The CDR3 nucleotides are TGTGCCAGCAGGGATGGGGGAGGCGGCTATAATTCACCCCTCCACTTT. Translation gives CASRDGGGGYNSPLHF.

V usage is TRBV29-1 and J usage is TRBJ2-5, with TRBD2 matching over 9 bases. V was clipped by 5 bases and J by 4 bases; unmatched bases: 2. Germline loops: CDR1 SQVTM, CDR2 ANQGSEA. The CDR3 runs to 12 residues. CDR3 region: CSVQAGGETQYF. The CDR3 DNA reads TGCAGCGTTCAAGCGGGAGGAGAGACCCAGTACTTC.

As to this clonotype: Its ends do not fully match the called genes, so a read error is possible. V and J are TRBV10-2 and TRBJ2-2; the D is unclear. This CDR3 spans 12 amino acids. CDR1 is WSHSY, CDR2 SAAADI, per germline. CDR3 sequence (DNA): TGTGCCAGCCTCAACGCTGCGGGGGAGCTGTTTTTT. Residues: CASLNAAGELFF.

The chain joins TRBV7-9 to TRBJ1-4; 12 nucleotides agree with TRBD1. Trimming at V came to 5 bases and at J to 7 bases, leaving 14 bases not matched to a gene. CDR3 size: 18 residues. CDR1 and CDR2 (germline): SEHNR, FQNEAQ (reference sequence). CDR3 coding DNA: TGTGCCAGCAGCCAAGGGGCCGGGACAGGGGGCCGTCGTGAAAAACTGTTTTTT. It is translated as CASSQGAGTGGRREKLFF.

As for this clonotype: No conserved phenylalanine or tryptophan is present at the end of the CDR3, so a read error is the likely explanation. V is TRBV6-5 and J is TRBJ1-5; D is unresolved. The CDR3 consists of 14 residues. Trimming took off 5 bases at V and 0 bases at J, with 8 bases between the two ends. CDR1 is MNHEY and CDR2 is SVGAGI in the germline V gene. In DNA form, the CDR3 reads TGTGCCAGCAGTGAAGGTAGTAGCAATCAGCCCCAGCATATT. The encoded protein is CASSEGSSNQPQHI.

The rearrangement links TRBV9 to TRBJ1-2; 7 bases are shared with TRBD1. The V and J ends lost 2 bases and 1 base, in that order; junction bases with no gene match: 11. CDR1 and CDR2 from the germline V gene are SGDLS and YYNGEE. This CDR3 region has 17 residues. The CDR3 spells CASSVGLQGTDNYGYTF. CDR3 nucleotides: TGTGCCAGCAGCGTTGGTCTACAGGGGACTGATAACTATGGCTACACCTTC. The full variable domain, its missing parts supplied by reference TRBV9 and TRBJ1-2, is DSGVTQTPKHLITATGQRVTLRCSPRSGDLSVYWYQQSLDQGLQFLIQYYNGEERAKGNILERFSAQQFPDLHSELNLSSLELGDSALYFCASSVGLQGTDNYGYTFGSGTRLTVV.

Of note for this clonotype: A much larger clonotype is one base distant, so this may be a read error. The V call is TRBV19, the J call TRBJ2-5; the D is unclear. Germline V gives CDR1 LNHDA, CDR2 SQIVND (reference sequence). The length of the CDR3 is 10 residues. The ends were cut back, 11 bases at V and 0 bases at J, with 4 bases in the middle. The CDR3: CARHQETQYF. CDR3 DNA: TGTGCCCGACACCAAGAGACCCAGTACTTC.

V and J are TRBV29-1 and TRBJ2-5; unclear D gene. Trimming took 7 bases from V and 5 from J, leaving 17 bases between them. Germline V lookup: CDR1 SQVTM, CDR2 ANQGSEA. This CDR3 region has 13 residues. As DNA, the CDR3 is TGCAGCGCATCCTCCGCGGTCGGGGAGACCCAGTACTTC. It codes for CSASSAVGETQYF.

In its sample, this clonotype was seen many times. The chain recombines TRBV5-1 with TRBJ1-4; no firm D call. In germline, CDR1 is SGHRS, CDR2 YFSETQ. This CDR3 region has 13 residues. Between the trimmed V and J ends, which lost 1 base and 8 bases, there was a span of 9 bases. The CDR3 DNA reads TGCGCCAGCAGCTTGTGGACTGGCGAAAAACTGTTTTTT. It codes for CASSLWTGEKLFF.

With respect to this clonotype: The junction departs from germline at one end; a sequencing error may be responsible. The chain recombines TRBV7-9 with TRBJ2-7; 7 nucleotides match TRBD1. Germline V CDR1 and CDR2: SEHNR, FQNEAQ (reference sequence). The CDR3 is made up of 16 amino acids. The CDR3 spells CASSQGGGQPSYEQYF. CDR3 coding DNA: TGCGCCAGCAGCCAAGGTGGGGGACAGCCTTCCTACGAGCAGTACTTC.